These 10 T cell receptor beta chains were all obtained from the same sample, sequenced in a study of identical twins. Via MiXCR, TCRdb re-called the 5' RACE reads, giving one row per CDR3 protein. Of roughly 290,000 distinct CDR3 sequences in the sample, more than 6.5% were seen once. These data were likewise used in another study, on yellow fever vaccine responses in identical twins.

Sequenced material: memory (CD45RO+) T cells sorted from blood. These receptors were obtained from a woman younger than 35 in good health.

This clonotype showed up many times. The chain couples TRBV29-1 to TRBJ1-1; perhaps TRBD1 as D (6 bases). Germline V gene lookup returns CDR1 SQVTM and CDR2 ANQGSEA. The V and J ends lost 1 base and 1 base respectively, with 13 bases between them. The CDR3 spans 15 residues. CDR3 protein: CSVEVSRGKNTEAFF. The CDR3 DNA reads as TGCAGCGTTGAAGTTTCCAGGGGAAAGAACACTGAAGCTTTCTTT.

This clonotype was seen a few times. The chain couples TRBV25-1 to TRBJ1-1; D perhaps matches TRBD1 (6 bases). V lost 11 bases and J lost 0, with 16 bases in between. Germline loops: CDR1 MGHDK, CDR2 SYGVNS. The CDR3 loop spans 14 amino acids. CDR3 region: CAPPGGPMNTEAFF. CDR3 DNA: TGTGCCCCCCCGGGGGGGCCCATGAACACTGAAGCTTTCTTT.

This clonotype has just a few counts. This chain connects TRBV4-1 to TRBJ2-2, with 7 bases fitting TRBD1. CDR3 length equals 16 residues. The germline CDR1 and CDR2 sequences are MGHRA and YSYEKL. J lost 5 bases, V lost 1 base, and 7 bases had no gene match. The CDR3 here is CASSQAGGISTGELFF. CDR3 DNA sequence: TGCGCCAGCAGCCAAGCAGGGGGTATTTCGACCGGGGAGCTGTTTTTT.

This clonotype has at least ten counts. The rearrangement joins TRBV28 to TRBJ2-7; TRBD1 is a possible D gene (6 bases). There are 14 residues in the CDR3. V dropped 1 base and J dropped 3 bases, with 10 bases sitting between them. The germline V gene encodes CDR1 MDHEN and CDR2 SYDVKM. The CDR3 sequence is CASSLLPGDYEQYF. The CDR3 DNA sequence: TGTGCCAGCAGTTTATTGCCAGGGGACTACGAGCAGTACTTC.

Written as DNA, the CDR3 is TGTGCCAGCAGTTTAAACGGAGCGGGAGGGATCACCGGGGAGCTGTTTTTT. This sequence encodes CASSLNGAGGITGELFF. The chain joins TRBV27 to TRBJ2-2; TRBD2 matches at 10 bases. Per the germline V gene, CDR1 is MNHEY and CDR2 is SMNVEV (reference sequence). CDR3 length: 17 amino acids. The J segment lost 4 bases and the V segment lost 2 bases, leaving 7 bases of the junction unmatched.

CDR3 coding DNA: TGTGCCAGCAGCCCCGGGTCCGGCCTCGAGCAGTACTTC. It codes for CASSPGSGLEQYF. The gene calls are TRBV7-3 and TRBJ2-7; D unresolved. Trimming left V 5 bases short and J 6 bases short, with 14 bases between. Germline lookup yields CDR1 SGHTA and CDR2 FQGTGA. This CDR3 contains 13 residues.

This clonotype was counted a few times. This CDR3 reads CASSRQGGTYNEQFF. CDR3 in DNA: TGTGCCAGCAGCCGACAGGGTGGCACCTACAATGAGCAGTTCTTC. This chain connects TRBV7-2 to TRBJ2-1, with TRBD1 matching over 7 bases. V lost 5 bases, J lost 2 bases, and 6 bases stayed unmatched. This CDR3 spans 15 amino acids. The V gene's germline CDR1 is SGHTA and CDR2 FQGNSA.

This clonotype was recorded many times. The chain couples TRBV6-1 to TRBJ2-1; 12 bases line up with TRBD2. Germline CDR1 MNHNS, CDR2 SASEGT. Unmatched junction bases numbered 7, after V lost 5 bases and J lost 11 bases. The CDR3 has 14 residues. CDR3 protein: CASSLAGGPKKQFF. CDR3 DNA sequence: TGTGCCAGCAGTCTAGCGGGAGGGCCGAAAAAGCAGTTCTTC.

The CDR3 loop reads CAGEEGNVSSYNEQFF. The CDR3 nucleotides read TGTGCCGGCGAGGAGGGCAACGTAAGCTCCTACAATGAGCAGTTCTTC. The chain links TRBV15 to TRBJ2-1; D may be TRBD2 (6 bases). Trimming stripped 11 bases from V and 0 bases from J, with 20 bases between. Germline CDR1 LNHNV, CDR2 YYDKDF (reference sequence). This CDR3 is 16 amino acids long.

The chain employs TRBV6-1 and TRBJ2-2; D remains ambiguous. This CDR3 region has 13 residues. V was pared by 5 bases and J by 4 bases, with 8 bases between. CDR1 and CDR2 (germline): MNHNS, SASEGT. This CDR3 is CASSPAATGELFF. The DNA for the CDR3 is TGTGCCAGCAGTCCTGCCGCCACCGGGGAGCTGTTTTTT.